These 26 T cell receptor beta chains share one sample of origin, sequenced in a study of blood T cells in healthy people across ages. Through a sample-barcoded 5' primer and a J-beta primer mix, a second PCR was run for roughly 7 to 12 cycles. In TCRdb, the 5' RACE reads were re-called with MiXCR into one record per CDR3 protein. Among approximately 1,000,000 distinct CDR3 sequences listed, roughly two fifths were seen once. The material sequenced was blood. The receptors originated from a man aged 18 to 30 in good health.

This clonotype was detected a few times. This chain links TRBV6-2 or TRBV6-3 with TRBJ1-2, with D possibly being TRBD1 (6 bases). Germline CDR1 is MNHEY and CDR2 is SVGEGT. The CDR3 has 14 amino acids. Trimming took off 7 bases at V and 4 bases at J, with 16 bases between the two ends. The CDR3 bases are TGTGCCAGCATCGAACAGGGTGCCTCCTATGGCTACACCTTC. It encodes CASIEQGASYGYTF.

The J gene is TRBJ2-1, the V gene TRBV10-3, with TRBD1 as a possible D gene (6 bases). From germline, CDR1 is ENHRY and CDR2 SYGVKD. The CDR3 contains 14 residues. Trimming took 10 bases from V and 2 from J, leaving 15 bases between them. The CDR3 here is CATIQGEPYNEQFF. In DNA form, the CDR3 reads TGTGCCACGATACAGGGAGAACCCTACAATGAGCAGTTCTTC.

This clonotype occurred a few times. CDR3 DNA: TGTGCCAGCAGCCAAGGAGGCTTTAGCGACTACGAGCAGTACTTC. It is translated as CASSQGGFSDYEQYF. V gene TRBV4-2 combines with J gene TRBJ2-7; D may be TRBD2 (5 bases). Germline V gene sequence: CDR1 LGHNA, CDR2 YNFKEQ. CDR3 length: 15 residues. Trimming removed 1 base at V and 3 bases at J, with 13 bases between.

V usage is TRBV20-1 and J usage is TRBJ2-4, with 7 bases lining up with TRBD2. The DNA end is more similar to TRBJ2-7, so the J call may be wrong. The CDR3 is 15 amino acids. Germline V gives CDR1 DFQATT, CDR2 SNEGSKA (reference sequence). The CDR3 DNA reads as TGCAGTGCTAGAGATGGGGGAGGGAATACCTACGAGCAGTACTTC. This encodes CSARDGGGNTYEQYF.

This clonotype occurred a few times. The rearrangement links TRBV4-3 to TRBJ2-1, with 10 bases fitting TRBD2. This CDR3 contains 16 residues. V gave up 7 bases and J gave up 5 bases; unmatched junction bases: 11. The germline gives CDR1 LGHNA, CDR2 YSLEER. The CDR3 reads CASNHRLAGEHNEQFF. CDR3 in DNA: TGCGCCAGCAACCACCGTCTAGCGGGGGAACACAATGAGCAGTTCTTC.

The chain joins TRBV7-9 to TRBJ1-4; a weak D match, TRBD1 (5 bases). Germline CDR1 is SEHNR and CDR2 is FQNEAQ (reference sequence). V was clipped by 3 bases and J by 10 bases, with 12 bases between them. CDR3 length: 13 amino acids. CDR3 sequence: CASSLVTGGKLFF. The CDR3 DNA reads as TGTGCCAGCAGCTTGGTCACGGGGGGAAAACTGTTTTTT.

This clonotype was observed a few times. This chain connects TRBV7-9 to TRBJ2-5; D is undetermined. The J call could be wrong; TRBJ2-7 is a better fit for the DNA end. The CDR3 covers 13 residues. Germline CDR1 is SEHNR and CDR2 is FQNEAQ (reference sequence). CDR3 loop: CASSFMGRNEQYF. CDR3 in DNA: TGTGCCAGCAGCTTTATGGGAAGAAACGAGCAGTACTTC.

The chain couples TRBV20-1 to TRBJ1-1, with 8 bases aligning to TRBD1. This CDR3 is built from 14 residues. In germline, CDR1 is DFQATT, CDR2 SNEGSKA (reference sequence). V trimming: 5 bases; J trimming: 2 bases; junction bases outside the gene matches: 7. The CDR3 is CSARLGQVNTEAFF. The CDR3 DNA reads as TGCAGTGCTCGACTGGGACAGGTTAACACTGAAGCTTTCTTT.

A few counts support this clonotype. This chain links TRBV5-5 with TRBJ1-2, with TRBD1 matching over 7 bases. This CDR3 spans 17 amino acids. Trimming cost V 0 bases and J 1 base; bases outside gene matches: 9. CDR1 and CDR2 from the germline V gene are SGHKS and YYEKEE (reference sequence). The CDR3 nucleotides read TGTGCCAGCAGCTTGGGTGCAGGGGGTGGCGATAACTATGGCTACACCTTC. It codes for CASSLGAGGGDNYGYTF.

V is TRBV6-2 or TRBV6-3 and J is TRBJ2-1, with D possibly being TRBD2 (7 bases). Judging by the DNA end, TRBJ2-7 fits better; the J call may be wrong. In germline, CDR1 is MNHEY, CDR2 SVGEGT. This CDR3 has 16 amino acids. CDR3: CASLGGGTGSYNEQYF. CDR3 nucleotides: TGTGCCAGCCTAGGGGGAGGGACCGGCTCCTACAATGAGCAGTACTTC.

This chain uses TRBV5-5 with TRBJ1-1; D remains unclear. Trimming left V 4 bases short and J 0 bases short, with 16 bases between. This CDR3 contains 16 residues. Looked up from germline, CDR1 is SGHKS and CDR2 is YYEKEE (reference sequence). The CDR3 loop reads CASSRRAFPMNTEAFF. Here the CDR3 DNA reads TGTGCCAGCAGCCGAAGGGCCTTCCCGATGAACACTGAAGCTTTCTTT. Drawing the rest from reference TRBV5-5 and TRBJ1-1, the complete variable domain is DAGVTQSPTHLIKTRGQQVTLRCSPISGHKSVSWYQQVLGQGPQFIFQYYEKEERGRGNFPDRFSARQFPNYSSELNVNALLLGDSALYLCASSRRAFPMNTEAFFGQGTRLTVV.

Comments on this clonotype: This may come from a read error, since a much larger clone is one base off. CDR3 region: CASSFQGPQFF. The CDR3 bases are TGTGCCAGCAGTTTCCAGGGACCGCAGTTCTTC. The chain has TRBV12-3 or TRBV12-4 and TRBJ2-1; perhaps D is TRBD1 or TRBD2 (5 bases each). V gave up 3 bases and J gave up 12 bases, with 9 bases separating them. This CDR3 comprises 11 residues.

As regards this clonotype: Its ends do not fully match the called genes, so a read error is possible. CDR3 bases: TGTGCCGGCAGCCAAGGCGGGAATCCAGCCAAAAACATTCAGTACTTC. It codes for CAGSQGGNPAKNIQYF. The chain is built from TRBV3-1 and TRBJ2-7, with a possible D match to TRBD2 (6 bases). The end of the DNA is better explained by TRBJ2-4, so the J call may be wrong. The CDR3 loop spans 16 amino acids. CDR1 and CDR2 from the germline V gene are LGHDT and YNNKEL (reference sequence).

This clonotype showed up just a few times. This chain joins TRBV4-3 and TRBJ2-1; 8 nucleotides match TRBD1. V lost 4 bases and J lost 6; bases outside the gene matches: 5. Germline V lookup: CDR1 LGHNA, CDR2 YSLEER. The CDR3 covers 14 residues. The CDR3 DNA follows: TGCGCCAGCAGCCGCAGGGGGCTATTCAATGAGCAGTTCTTC. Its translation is CASSRRGLFNEQFF.

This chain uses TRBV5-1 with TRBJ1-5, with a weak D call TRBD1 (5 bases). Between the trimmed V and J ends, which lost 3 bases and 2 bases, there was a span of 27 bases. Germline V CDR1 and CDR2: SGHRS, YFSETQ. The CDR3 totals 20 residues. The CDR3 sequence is CASSWGTDITPTGGNQPQHF. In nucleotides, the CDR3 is TGCGCCAGCAGCTGGGGGACGGATATTACACCAACTGGGGGCAATCAGCCCCAGCATTTT.

The CDR3 reads CSARETANEKLFF. CDR3 nucleotide sequence: TGCAGTGCTAGGGAGACGGCTAATGAAAAACTGTTTTTT. The V gene is TRBV20-1, the J gene TRBJ1-4; D unresolved. CDR1 is DFQATT, CDR2 SNEGSKA, per germline (reference sequence). The CDR3 length is 13 residues. The ends were cut back, 3 bases at V and 3 bases at J, with 8 bases in the middle.

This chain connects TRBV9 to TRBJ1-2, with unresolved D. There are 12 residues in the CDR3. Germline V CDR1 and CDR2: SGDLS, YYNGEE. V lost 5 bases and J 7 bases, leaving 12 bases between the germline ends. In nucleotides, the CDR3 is TGTGCCAGCAGTCTAACCTTGGGTGGCTACACCTTC. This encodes CASSLTLGGYTF.

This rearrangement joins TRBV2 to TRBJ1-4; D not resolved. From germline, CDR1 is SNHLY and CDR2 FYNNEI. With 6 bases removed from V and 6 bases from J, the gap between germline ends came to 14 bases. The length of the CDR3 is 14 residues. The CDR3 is CASSDVGGDEKLFF. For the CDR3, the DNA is TGTGCCAGCAGCGATGTAGGTGGCGATGAAAAACTGTTTTTT.

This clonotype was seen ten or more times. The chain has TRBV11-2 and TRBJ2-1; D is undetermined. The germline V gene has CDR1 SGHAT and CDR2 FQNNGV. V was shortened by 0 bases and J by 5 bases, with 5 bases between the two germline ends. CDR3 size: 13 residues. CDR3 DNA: TGTGCCAGCAGCTTAGATAGGGACAATGAGCAGTTCTTC. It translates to CASSLDRDNEQFF. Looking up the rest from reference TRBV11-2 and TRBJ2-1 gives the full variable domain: EAGVAQSPRYKIIEKRQSVAFWCNPISGHATLYWYQQILGQGPKLLIQFQNNGVVDDSQLPKDRFSAERLKGVDSTLKIQPAKLEDSAVYLCASSLDRDNEQFFGPGTRLTVL.

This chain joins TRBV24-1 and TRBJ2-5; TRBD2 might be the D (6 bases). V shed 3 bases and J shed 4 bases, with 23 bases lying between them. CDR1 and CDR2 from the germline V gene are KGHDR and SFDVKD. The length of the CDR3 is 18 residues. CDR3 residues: CATSDPEFGGGFRETQYF. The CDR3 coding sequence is TGTGCCACCAGTGATCCTGAATTCGGGGGAGGATTTCGAGAGACCCAGTACTTC.

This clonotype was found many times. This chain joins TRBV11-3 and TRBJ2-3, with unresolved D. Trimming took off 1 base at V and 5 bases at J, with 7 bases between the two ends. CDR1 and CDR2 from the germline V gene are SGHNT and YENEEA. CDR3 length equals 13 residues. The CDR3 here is CASSLVHRDTQYF. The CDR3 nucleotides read TGTGCCAGCAGCTTAGTCCACCGAGATACGCAGTATTTT.

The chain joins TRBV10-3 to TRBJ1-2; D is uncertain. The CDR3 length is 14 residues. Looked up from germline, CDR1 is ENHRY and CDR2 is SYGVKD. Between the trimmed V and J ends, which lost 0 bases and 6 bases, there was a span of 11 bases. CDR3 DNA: TGTGCCATCAGTGAGTCGCCGGATAGCGATGGCTACACCTTC. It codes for CAISESPDSDGYTF.

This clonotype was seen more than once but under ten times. The DNA for the CDR3 is TGCGCCAGCAGCCAAGATCCCTCTAGCTCCTACAATGAGCAGTTCTTC. This encodes CASSQDPSSSYNEQFF. The chain joins TRBV4-1 to TRBJ2-1, with D hard to call. Germline V CDR1 and CDR2: MGHRA, YSYEKL. The CDR3 covers 16 residues. Trimming removed 0 bases at V and 0 bases at J, with 9 bases between.

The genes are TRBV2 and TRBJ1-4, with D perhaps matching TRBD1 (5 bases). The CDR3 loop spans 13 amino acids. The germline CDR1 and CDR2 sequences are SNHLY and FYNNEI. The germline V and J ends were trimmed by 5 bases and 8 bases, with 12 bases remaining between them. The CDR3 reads CASSKGVREKLFF. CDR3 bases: TGTGCCAGCAGTAAAGGGGTTAGGGAAAAACTGTTTTTT.

The chain's CDR3 is CASSPQMGAGELFF. The DNA of the CDR3 is TGTGCCAGCAGCCCACAGATGGGAGCCGGGGAGCTGTTTTTT. The rearrangement links TRBV11-3 to TRBJ2-2; tentative D call: TRBD2 (5 bases). The CDR3 runs to 14 residues. Trimming took off 5 bases at V and 6 bases at J, with 13 bases between the two ends. The germline V gene encodes CDR1 SGHNT and CDR2 YENEEA.

CDR3 residues: CASSSVDTLHF. The CDR3 nucleotides are TGTGCCAGCAGCTCTGTGGATACCCTCCACTTT. The V gene is TRBV7-9, the J gene TRBJ1-6; D ambiguous. This CDR3 is 11 amino acids long. V was cut by 4 bases and J by 14 bases, with 9 bases left in between. Germline CDR1 is SEHNR and CDR2 is FQNEAQ (reference sequence).